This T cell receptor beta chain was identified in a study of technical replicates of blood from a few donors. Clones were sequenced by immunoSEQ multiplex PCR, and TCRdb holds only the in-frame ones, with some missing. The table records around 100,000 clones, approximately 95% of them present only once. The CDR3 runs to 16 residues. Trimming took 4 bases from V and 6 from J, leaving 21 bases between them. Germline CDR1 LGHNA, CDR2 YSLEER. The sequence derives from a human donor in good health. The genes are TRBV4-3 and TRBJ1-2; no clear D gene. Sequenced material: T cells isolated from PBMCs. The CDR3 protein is CASSPRLLAELDGYTF. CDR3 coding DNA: TGCGCCAGCAGCCCGCGACTACTTGCCGAATTAGATGGCTACACCTTC.